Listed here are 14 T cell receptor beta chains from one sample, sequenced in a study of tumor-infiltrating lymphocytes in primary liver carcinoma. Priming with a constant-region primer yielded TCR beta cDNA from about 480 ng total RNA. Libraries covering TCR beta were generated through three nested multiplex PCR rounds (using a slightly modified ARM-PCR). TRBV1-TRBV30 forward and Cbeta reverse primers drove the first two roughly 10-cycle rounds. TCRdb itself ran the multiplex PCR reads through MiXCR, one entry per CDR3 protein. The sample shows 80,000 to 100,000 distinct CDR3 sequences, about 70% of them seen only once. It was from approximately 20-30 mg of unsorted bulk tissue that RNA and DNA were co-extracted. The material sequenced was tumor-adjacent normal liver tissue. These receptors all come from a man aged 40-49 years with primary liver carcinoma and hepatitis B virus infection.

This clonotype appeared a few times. This chain's CDR3 is CASSVEAGVTYNEQFF. As DNA, the CDR3 is TGTGCCAGCAGCGTAGAAGCGGGAGTAACCTACAATGAGCAGTTCTTC. J is TRBJ2-1 and V is TRBV9; 8 positions agree with TRBD2. In germline, CDR1 is SGDLS, CDR2 YYNGEE. The length of the CDR3 is 16 residues. The V segment lost 0 bases and the J segment 2 bases; nucleotides outside the gene matches: 4.

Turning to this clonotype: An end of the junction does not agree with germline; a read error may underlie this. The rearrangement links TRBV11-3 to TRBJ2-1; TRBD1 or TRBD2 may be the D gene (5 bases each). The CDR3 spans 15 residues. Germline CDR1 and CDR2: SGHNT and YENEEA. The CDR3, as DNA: TGTACCAGCAGCTTTAGGGACGGTATCTACAATGAGCAGTTCTTC. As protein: CTSSFRDGIYNEQFF.

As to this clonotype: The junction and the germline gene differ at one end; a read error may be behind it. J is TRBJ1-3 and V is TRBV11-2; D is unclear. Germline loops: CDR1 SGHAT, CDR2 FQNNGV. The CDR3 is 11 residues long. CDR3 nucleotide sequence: TGTGCCAGCAACTCTGGAAGCACCATATATTTT. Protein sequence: CASNSGSTIYF.

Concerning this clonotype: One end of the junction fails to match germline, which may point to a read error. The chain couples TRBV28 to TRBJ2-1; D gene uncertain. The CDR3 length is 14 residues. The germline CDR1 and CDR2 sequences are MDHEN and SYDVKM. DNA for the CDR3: TGTGCCAGCACCCCTGAGGTCTGGTTCAATGAGCAGTCCTTC. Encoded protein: CASTPEVWFNEQSF.

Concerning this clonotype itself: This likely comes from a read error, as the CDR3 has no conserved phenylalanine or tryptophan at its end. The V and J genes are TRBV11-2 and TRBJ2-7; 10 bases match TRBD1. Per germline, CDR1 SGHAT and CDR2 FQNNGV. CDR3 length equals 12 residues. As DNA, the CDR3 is TGTGCTCCGGGGACAGGGGTTCACGAGCAGTACCTC. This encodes CAPGTGVHEQYL.

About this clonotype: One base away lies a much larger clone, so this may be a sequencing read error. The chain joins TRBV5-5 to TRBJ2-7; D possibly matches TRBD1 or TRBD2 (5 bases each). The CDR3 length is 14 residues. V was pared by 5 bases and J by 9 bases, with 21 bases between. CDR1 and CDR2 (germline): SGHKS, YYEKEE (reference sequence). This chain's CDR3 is CASSGMRDAHVQYF. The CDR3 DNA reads TGTGCCAGCAGTGGAATGAGGGACGCCCACGTGCAGTACTTC.

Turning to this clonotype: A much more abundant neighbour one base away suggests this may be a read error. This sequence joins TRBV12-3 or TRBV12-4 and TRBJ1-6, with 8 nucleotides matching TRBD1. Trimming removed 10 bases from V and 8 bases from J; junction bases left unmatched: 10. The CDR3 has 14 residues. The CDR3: CANRPGGRYSPLHF. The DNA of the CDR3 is TGTGCCAACAGGCCAGGGGGCCGTTATTCACCCCTCCACTTT.

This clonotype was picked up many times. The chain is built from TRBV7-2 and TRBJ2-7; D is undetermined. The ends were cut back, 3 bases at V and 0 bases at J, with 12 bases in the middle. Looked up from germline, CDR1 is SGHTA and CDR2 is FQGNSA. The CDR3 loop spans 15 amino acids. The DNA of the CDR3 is TGTGCCAGCAGCTTGGGCCAGCAGCTCTCCTACGAGCAGTACTTC. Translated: CASSLGQQLSYEQYF.

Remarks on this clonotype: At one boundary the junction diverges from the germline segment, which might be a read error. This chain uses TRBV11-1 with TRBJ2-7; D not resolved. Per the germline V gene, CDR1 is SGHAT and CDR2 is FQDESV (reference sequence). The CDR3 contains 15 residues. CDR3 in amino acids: CVSSLESIVSYEQYF. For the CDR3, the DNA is TGTGTCAGCAGTTTAGAATCAATTGTCTCCTACGAGCAGTACTTC.

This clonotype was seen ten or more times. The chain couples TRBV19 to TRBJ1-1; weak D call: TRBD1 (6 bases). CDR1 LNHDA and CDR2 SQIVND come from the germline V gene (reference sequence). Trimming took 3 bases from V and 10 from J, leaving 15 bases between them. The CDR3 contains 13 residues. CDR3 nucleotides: TGTGCCAGTAGTATCTTCATGGGCAGGGGAGCTTTCTTT. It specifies CASSIFMGRGAFF.

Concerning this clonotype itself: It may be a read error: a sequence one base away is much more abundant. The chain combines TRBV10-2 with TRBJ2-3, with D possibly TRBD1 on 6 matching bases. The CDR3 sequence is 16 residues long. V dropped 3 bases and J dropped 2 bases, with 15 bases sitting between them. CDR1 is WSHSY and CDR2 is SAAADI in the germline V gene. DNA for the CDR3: TGCGCCAGCAGTGATTTCCTAGTGGGGGCCACAGATACGCAGTATTTT. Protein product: CASSDFLVGATDTQYF.

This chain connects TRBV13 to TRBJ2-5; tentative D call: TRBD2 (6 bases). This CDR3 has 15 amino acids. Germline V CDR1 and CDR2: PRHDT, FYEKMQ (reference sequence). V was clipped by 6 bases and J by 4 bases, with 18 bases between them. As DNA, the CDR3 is TGTGCCAGCAGTCTACTAACGGGAGTGGGAGAGACCCAGTACTTC. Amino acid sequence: CASSLLTGVGETQYF.

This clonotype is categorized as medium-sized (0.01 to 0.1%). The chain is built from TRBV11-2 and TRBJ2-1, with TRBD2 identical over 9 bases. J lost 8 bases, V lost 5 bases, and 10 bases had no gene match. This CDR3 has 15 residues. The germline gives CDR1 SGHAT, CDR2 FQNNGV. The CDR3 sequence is CASSMLAGSGDEQFF. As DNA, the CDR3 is TGTGCCAGCAGCATGCTAGCGGGGTCGGGGGATGAGCAGTTCTTC.

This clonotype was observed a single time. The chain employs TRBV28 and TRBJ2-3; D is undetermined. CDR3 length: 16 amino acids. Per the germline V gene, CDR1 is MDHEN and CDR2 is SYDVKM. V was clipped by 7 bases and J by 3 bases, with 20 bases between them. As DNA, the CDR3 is TGTGCCAGCACCCCGACCCGGCAGTATAGGACAGATACGCAGTATTTT. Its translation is CASTPTRQYRTDTQYF.